This TCR beta chain emerged from a study of blood T cell repertoires in COVID-19. Study details: There were acute and convalescent COVID-19 samples, and they came from the United States, Italy and Spain. In each case, the material was cDNA or gDNA derived from T cells, B-cell-depleted T cells, or PBMCs.

CDR3 length: 13 residues. Germline V lookup: CDR1 MNHNS, CDR2 SASEGT. V lost 2 bases and J 0 bases, leaving 4 bases between the germline ends. Original processing methods: Amplification from reference gene primers served as the basis for estimated nucleated cell counts. Repertoires were generated with immunoSEQ multiplex PCR, while TCRdb's copy carries only in-frame clones and drops some. V and J calls plus clone size are reproduced from that table; the DNA served to infer D and trimming. The data contain about 35,000 clones, more than 85% of them singletons. Source material: peripheral blood. The clonotype was recovered from a man aged 45-60 years with active COVID-19. The chain links TRBV6-1 to TRBJ1-1; D is unclear. For the CDR3, the DNA is TGTGCCAGCAGTGAAATCATGAACACTGAAGCTTTCTTT. Translating gives CASSEIMNTEAFF.